This T cell receptor (beta chain) derives from a study of T cell responses to AZD1222 COVID-19 vaccine. Libraries were prepared by immunoSEQ multiplex PCR; TCRdb keeps only in-frame clonotypes and omits some of them. The data contain about 120,000 clones, 85% to 90% of them seen just once; the ten biggest clones take up approximately 9.6%. Germline-derived CDR1 and CDR2 are SGHRS and YFSETQ. The CDR3 totals 12 residues. V lost 4 bases and J 4 bases, leaving 9 bases between the germline ends. Comment on this clone: No antigen is known for it.

Findings of the study overall: Reports say nearly half of spike-specific TCRs go after unmutated variant regions.

This chain uses TRBV5-1 with TRBJ2-7; no clear D gene. This specimen consisted of peripheral blood, obtained on day 0 of AZD1222 vaccination. The TCR was taken from an adult in good health. The CDR3: CASSPYGYEQYF. Here the CDR3 DNA reads TGCGCCAGCAGCCCCTATGGGTACGAGCAGTACTTC.